Presented here are 3 T cell receptor beta chains from one specimen sequenced in a study of coeliac disease. The method was immunoSEQ multiplex PCR; TCRdb's version includes in-frame clones alone and lacks a portion of them. The sample has a few thousand clones; more than 55% are singletons. Sequencing input: intraepithelial lymphocytes from the gut. Every receptor here comes from a woman younger than 30 with active celiac disease.

The gene calls are TRBV7-2 and TRBJ2-5; tentative D call: TRBD1 (6 bases). Germline V lookup: CDR1 SGHTA, CDR2 FQGNSA. V shed 7 bases and J shed 1 base, with 10 bases lying between them. The CDR3 loop spans 13 amino acids. The CDR3 bases are TGTGCCAGCATGCGGACAGCCCAAGAGACCCAGTACTTC. It encodes CASMRTAQETQYF.

This clone was observed a few times. The rearrangement joins TRBV5-5 to TRBJ2-5; the D gene is possibly TRBD2 (6 bases). The CDR3 has 14 amino acids. V was clipped by 0 bases and J by 4 bases, with 10 bases between them. Germline CDR1 reads SGHKS; CDR2 reads YYEKEE (reference sequence). The CDR3 spells CASSLGGGGETQYF. In DNA, the CDR3 is TGTGCCAGCAGCTTGGGGGGAGGCGGAGAGACCCAGTACTTC.

The table lists this clone with a few counts. The chain joins TRBV27 to TRBJ2-1, with a possible D match to TRBD2 (7 bases). Trimming stripped 7 bases from V and 0 bases from J, with 10 bases between. Germline V gene sequence: CDR1 MNHEY, CDR2 SMNVEV (reference sequence). There are 14 residues in the CDR3. In nucleotides, the CDR3 is TGTGCCAGCAAGGGGGGGAGCTCCTACAATGAGCAGTTCTTC. Encoded protein: CASKGGSSYNEQFF.